This T cell receptor (beta chain) stems from a study of blood T cell repertoires in COVID-19. About the research overall: Some COVID-19 samples were acute and others convalescent; all came from the United States, Italy and Spain.

The repertoire was sequenced with immunoSEQ multiplex PCR; TCRdb's copy has only in-frame clones and lacks some. The sample consists of about 220,000 clones, 80% to 90% of them appearing once. This clone was recorded once. The TCR sequence derives from a man aged 45-60 years who had recovered from COVID-19. The sample comprised peripheral blood.

The CDR3 DNA follows: TGTGCCAGCAGTTTCGGGGCGAACACCGGGGAGCTGTTTTTT. Translation: CASSFGANTGELFF. The V gene is TRBV27, the J gene TRBJ2-2; D is perhaps TRBD2 (5 bases). CDR3 length: 14 residues. The germline CDR1 and CDR2 sequences are MNHEY and SMNVEV (reference sequence). V was cut by 3 bases and J by 0 bases, with 5 bases left in between.